These 7 T cell receptor beta chains originate from one sample sequenced in a study of cytomegalovirus exposure and HLA in healthy donors. In the PCR, 60 Vbeta and 13 Jbeta primers were used. Assay used: immunoSEQ multiplex PCR; TCRdb lists only in-frame clones, some missing. The table records approximately 120,000 clones, roughly four fifths of them present only once. The sample consisted of PBMCs. The receptors shown here come from a woman aged 40 to 50 in good health and CMV-seropositive.

The chain recombines TRBV19 with TRBJ2-7; 7 bases fit TRBD1. The CDR3 spans 16 residues. V lost 3 bases and J lost 0; bases outside the gene matches: 8. CDR1 is LNHDA, CDR2 SQIVND, per germline (reference sequence). The chain's CDR3 is CASSMSRGSSSYEQYF. As DNA, the CDR3 is TGTGCCAGTAGTATGTCCAGGGGGTCGAGCTCCTACGAGCAGTACTTC.

The rearrangement links TRBV9 to TRBJ2-1; D possibly corresponds to TRBD1 (6 bases). V was cut by 9 bases and J by 8 bases, with 21 bases left in between. This CDR3 is 14 amino acids long. The germline gives CDR1 SGDLS, CDR2 YYNGEE. Here the CDR3 reads CANSPNFSGDEQFF. CDR3 sequence (DNA): TGTGCCAACAGTCCAAATTTTTCAGGGGATGAGCAGTTCTTC.

The chain employs TRBV6-5 and TRBJ1-5, with a possible D match to TRBD1 (6 bases). The V gene's germline CDR1 is MNHEY and CDR2 SVGAGI. V shed 5 bases and J shed 1 base, with 12 bases lying between them. This CDR3 region has 15 residues. CDR3 in DNA: TGTGCCAGCAGTCCGGGACATACCAGCAATCAGCCCCAGCATTTT. As protein: CASSPGHTSNQPQHF.

The V call is TRBV2, the J call TRBJ2-2; 9 positions match TRBD2. The CDR3 length is 16 residues. In germline, CDR1 is SNHLY, CDR2 FYNNEI. V was pared by 7 bases and J by 0 bases, with 6 bases of the junction left unmatched. This CDR3 is CASKLLAGANTGELFF. As DNA, the CDR3 is TGTGCCAGCAAACTATTAGCGGGAGCGAACACCGGGGAGCTGTTTTTT.

The chain couples TRBV7-3 to TRBJ1-5; perhaps TRBD1 as D (5 bases). Germline assignment: CDR1 SGHTA and CDR2 FQGTGA. Trimming took 0 bases from V and 1 from J, leaving 10 bases between them. The CDR3 spans 16 residues. The CDR3 region is CASSLTAGPSNQPQHF. The CDR3 DNA reads as TGTGCCAGCAGCTTAACAGCGGGGCCCAGCAATCAGCCCCAGCATTTT.

This clone turned up a few times. The V gene is TRBV19, the J gene TRBJ1-1; no reliable D call. Trimming shortened V by 8 bases and J by 8 bases, and 18 bases separated the two germline ends. The CDR3 sequence is 13 residues long. Germline values: CDR1 LNHDA, CDR2 SQIVND (reference sequence). CDR3 nucleotides: TGTGCCAGTGAAAGGGAGATGGGCTCCGAAGCTTTCTTT. It yields the protein CASEREMGSEAFF.

This clone occurred a few times. The CDR3 region has the DNA TGTGCCAGCCGGGGGTCGGGACTAGCGTTCTACGAGCAGTACTTC. Its translation: CASRGSGLAFYEQYF. The chain is built from TRBV18 and TRBJ2-7; 10 bases are shared with TRBD2. The junction had 10 bases not matched to a gene; V was cut back by 8 bases and J by 3 bases. CDR3 size: 15 residues. CDR1 KGHSH and CDR2 LQKENI come from the germline V gene.